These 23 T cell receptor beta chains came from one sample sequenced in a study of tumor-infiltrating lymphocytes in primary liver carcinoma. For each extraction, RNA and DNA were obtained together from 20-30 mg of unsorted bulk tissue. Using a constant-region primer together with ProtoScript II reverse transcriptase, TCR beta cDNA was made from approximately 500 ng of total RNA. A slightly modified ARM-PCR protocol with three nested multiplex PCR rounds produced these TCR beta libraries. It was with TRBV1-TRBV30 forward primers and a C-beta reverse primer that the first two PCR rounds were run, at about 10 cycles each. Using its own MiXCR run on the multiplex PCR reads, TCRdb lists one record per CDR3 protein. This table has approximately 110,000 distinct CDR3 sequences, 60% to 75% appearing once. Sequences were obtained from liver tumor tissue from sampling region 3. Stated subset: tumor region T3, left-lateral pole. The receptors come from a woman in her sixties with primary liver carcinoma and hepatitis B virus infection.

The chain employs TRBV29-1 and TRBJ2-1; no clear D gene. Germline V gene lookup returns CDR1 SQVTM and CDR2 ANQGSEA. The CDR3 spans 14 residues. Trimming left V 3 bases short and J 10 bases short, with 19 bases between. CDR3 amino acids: CSVDGYRAREEQFF. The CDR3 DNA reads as TGCAGCGTTGATGGATATCGAGCTCGCGAAGAGCAGTTCTTC.

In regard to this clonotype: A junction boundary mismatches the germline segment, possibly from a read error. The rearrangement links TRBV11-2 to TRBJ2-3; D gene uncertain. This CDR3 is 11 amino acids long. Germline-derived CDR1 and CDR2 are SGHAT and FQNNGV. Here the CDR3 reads CASRLTNTQYF. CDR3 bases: TGTGCCAGCAGACTTACAAATACACAGTATTTT.

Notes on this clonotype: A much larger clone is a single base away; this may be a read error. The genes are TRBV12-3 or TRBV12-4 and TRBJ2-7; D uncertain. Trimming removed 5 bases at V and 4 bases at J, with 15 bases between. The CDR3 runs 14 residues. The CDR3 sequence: CASSPTRLLYEQYF. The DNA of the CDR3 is TGTGCCAGCAGTCCGACCCGACTTTTATACGAGCAGTACTTC.

CDR3 sequence (DNA): TGTGCCAGCAGCTCGGGGGGTAACACTGAAGCTTTCTTT. Its translation: CASSSGGNTEAFF. The chain links TRBV7-9 to TRBJ1-1; D may be TRBD1 (5 bases). Germline V CDR1 and CDR2: SEHNR, FQNEAQ (reference sequence). Trimming took 4 bases from V and 2 from J, leaving 8 bases between them. The CDR3 contains 13 residues.

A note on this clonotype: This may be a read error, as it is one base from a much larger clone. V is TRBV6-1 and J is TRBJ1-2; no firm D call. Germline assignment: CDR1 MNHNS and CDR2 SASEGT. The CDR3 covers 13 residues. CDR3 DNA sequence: TGTGCCAGCAGTGAAGTAGGGCGGAGAGGCTACATCTTC. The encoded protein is CASSEVGRRGYIF.

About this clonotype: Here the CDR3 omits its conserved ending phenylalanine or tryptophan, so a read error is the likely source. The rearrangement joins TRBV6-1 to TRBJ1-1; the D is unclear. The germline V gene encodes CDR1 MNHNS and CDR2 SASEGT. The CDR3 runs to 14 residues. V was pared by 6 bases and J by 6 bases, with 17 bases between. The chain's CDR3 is CASRGTLWYAEAFH. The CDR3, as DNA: TGTGCCAGCAGGGGTACTCTATGGTACGCTGAAGCTTTCCAT.

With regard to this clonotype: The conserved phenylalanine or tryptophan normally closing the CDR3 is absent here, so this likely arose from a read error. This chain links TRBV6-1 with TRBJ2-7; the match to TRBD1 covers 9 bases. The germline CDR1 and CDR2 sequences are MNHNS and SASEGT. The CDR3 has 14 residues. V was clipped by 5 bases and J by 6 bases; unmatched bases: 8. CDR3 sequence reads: CASSLRTGAGEQYS. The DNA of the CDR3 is TGTGCCAGCAGTCTACGGACAGGGGCCGGCGAGCAGTACTCC.

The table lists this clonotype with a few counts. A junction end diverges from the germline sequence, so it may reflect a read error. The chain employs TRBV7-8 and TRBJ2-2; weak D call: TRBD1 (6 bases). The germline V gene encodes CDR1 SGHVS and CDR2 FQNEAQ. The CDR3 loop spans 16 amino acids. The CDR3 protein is CASRPTGSLRTGELLF. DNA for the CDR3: TGTGCCAGCAGACCGACAGGTTCCCTTCGGACCGGGGAGCTGCTTTTT. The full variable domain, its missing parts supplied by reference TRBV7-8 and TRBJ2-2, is GAGVSQSPRYKVAKRGQDVALRCDPISGHVSLFWYQQALGQGPEFLTYFQNEAQLDKSGLPSDRFFAERPEGSVSTLKIQRTQQEDSAVYLCASRPTGSLRTGELLFGEGSRLTVL.

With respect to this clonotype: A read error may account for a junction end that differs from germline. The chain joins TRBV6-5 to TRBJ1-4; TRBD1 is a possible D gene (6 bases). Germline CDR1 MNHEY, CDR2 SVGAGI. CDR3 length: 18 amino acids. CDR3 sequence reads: CASSKPLPGAQTNEKLFF. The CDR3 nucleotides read TGTGCTAGCAGCAAACCTCTCCCGGGGGCGCAAACTAATGAAAAACTGTTTTTT.

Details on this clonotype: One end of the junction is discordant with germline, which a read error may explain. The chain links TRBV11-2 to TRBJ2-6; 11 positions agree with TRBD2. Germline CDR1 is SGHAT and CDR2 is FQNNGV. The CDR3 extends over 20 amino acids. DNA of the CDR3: TGTGCCAGCAGCTCCAACAGACCGGGACTAGCGGTCTGTGGGGCCAACGTCCTGACTTTT. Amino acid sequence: CASSSNRPGLAVCGANVLTF.

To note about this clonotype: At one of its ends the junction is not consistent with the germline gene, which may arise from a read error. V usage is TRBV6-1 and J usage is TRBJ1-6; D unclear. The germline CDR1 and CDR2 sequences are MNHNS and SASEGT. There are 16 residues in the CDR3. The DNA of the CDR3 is TGTGCCAGCGGTGACTACGACCTGATCCGTAATTCACCTCTCCACTTT. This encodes CASGDYDLIRNSPLHF.

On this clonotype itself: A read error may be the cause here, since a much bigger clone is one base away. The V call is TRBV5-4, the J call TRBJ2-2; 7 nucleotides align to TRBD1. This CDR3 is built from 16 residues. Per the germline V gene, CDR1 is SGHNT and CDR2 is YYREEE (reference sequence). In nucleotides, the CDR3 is TGTGCCAGCAGGTCAGCAGGACAGGAGAACGCCGGGGAGCTGTTTTTT. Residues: CASRSAGQENAGELFF.

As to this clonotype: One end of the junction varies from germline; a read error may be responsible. CDR3 DNA: TGTGCCAGCAGCTTGGCTAGAAGGGCCGGGGAGTTGTTATTT. It specifies CASSLARRAGELLF. This chain uses TRBV11-3 with TRBJ2-2, with TRBD2 as a possible D gene (5 bases). Per germline, CDR1 SGHNT and CDR2 YENEEA. This CDR3 is built from 14 residues.

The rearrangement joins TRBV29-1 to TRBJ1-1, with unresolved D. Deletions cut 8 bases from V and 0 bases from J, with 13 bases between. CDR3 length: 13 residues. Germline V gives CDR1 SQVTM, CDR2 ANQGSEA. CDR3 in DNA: TGCAGCACCCCCGGACGGATGAACACTGAAGCTTTCTTT. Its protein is CSTPGRMNTEAFF.

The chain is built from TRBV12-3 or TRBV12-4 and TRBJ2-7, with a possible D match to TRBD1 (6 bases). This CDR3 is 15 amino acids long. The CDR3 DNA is TGTACCACTAGTTATCCCAACCAGGGGATCTACGAGCAGTACTTC. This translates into CTTSYPNQGIYEQYF.

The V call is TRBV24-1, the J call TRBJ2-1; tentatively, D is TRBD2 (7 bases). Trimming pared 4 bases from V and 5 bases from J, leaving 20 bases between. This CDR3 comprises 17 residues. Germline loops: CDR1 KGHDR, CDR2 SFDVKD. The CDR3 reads CATSDPSGTLSHNEQFF. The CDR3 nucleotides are TGTGCCACCAGTGACCCCAGCGGGACACTCAGCCACAATGAGCAGTTCTTC.

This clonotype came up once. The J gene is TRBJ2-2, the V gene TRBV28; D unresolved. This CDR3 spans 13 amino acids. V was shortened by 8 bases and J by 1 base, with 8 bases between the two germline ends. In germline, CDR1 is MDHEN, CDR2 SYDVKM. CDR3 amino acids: CASLIGNTGELFF. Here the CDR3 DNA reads TGTGCCAGCTTAATCGGGAACACCGGGGAGCTGTTTTTT.

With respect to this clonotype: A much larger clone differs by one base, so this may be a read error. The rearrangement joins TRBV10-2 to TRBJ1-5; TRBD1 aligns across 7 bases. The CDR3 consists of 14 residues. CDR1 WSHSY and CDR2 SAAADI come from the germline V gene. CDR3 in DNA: TGCGCCAGCAGTGGACAGGGCAACAATCAGCCCCAGAATTTT. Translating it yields CASSGQGNNQPQNF.

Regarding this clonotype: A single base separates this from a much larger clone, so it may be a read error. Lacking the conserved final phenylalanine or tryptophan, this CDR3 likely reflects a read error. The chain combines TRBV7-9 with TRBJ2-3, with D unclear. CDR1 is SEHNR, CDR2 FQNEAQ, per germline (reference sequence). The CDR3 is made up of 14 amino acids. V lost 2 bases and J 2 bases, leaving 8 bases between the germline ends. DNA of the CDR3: TGTGCCAGCAGCTTAAGGATAGCCACAGATACGCAGTATCTT. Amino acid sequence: CASSLRIATDTQYL.

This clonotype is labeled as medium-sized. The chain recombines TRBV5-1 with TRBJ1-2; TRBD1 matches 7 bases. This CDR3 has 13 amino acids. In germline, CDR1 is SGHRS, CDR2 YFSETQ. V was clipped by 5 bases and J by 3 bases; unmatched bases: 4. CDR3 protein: CASRSTGDYGYTF. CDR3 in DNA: TGCGCCAGCAGGTCAACAGGGGACTATGGCTACACCTTC. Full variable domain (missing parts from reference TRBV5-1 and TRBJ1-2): KAGVTQTPRYLIKTRGQQVTLSCSPISGHRSVSWYQQTPGQGLQFLFEYFSETQRNKGNFPGRFSGRQFSNSRSEMNVSTLELGDSALYLCASRSTGDYGYTFGSGTRLTVV.

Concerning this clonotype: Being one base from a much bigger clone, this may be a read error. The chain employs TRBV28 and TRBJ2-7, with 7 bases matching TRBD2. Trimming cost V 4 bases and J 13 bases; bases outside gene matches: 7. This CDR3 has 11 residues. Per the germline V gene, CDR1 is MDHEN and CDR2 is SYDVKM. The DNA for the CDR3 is TGTGCCAGCAGTTCTCCGACTAGCAGCTACTTC. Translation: CASSSPTSSYF.

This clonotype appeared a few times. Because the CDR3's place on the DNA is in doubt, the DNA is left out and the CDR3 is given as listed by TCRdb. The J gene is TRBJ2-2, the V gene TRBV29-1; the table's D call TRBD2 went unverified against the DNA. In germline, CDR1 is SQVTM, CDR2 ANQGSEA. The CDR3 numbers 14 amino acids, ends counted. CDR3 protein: CSVGKGSNTGELLF.

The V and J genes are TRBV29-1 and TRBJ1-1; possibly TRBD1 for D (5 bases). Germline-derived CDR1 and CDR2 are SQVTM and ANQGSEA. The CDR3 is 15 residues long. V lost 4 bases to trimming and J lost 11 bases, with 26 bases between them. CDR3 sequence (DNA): TGCAGCGTTGGCCCGAGACAGAGCCTGAACATTGAGGCTTTCTTT. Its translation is CSVGPRQSLNIEAFF.